A single sample gave rise to the 23 T cell receptor beta chains below, sequenced in a study of Graves' ophthalmopathy and Graves' hyperthyroidism. Researchers took RNA transcripts and amplified TCR beta CDR3 regions from them. Investigators did first-round RT-PCR with HTBI primers, then second-round multiplex PCR. TCRdb re-derived calls from the multiplex PCR reads in MiXCR, one entry per CDR3 protein. The sample comprises some 360,000 distinct CDR3 sequences, about a sixth of which are singletons, and roughly 2.6% rests with the top ten. The sequencing sample was made of peripheral blood. These receptors were obtained from an adult woman with stable Graves' hyperthyroidism.

This clonotype showed up many times. V gene TRBV7-9 combines with J gene TRBJ2-5, with D possibly being TRBD1 or TRBD2 (5 bases each). The CDR3 sequence is 13 residues long. V shed 4 bases and J shed 5 bases, with 11 bases lying between them. Germline V gene lookup returns CDR1 SEHNR and CDR2 FQNEAQ (reference sequence). CDR3 DNA: TGTGCCAGCAGCTCGGGACCCGACGAGACCCAGTACTTC. Translation: CASSSGPDETQYF.

This clonotype showed up many times. The chain employs TRBV27 and TRBJ2-7; D is possibly TRBD2 (6 bases). CDR3 size: 13 residues. Per germline, CDR1 MNHEY and CDR2 SMNVEV (reference sequence). Trimming took 3 bases from V and 7 from J, leaving 13 bases between them. The CDR3 coding sequence is TGTGCCAGCAGTTTTCTGTCGGGGGATGAGCAGTACTTC. This gives the protein CASSFLSGDEQYF.

This clonotype occurred many times. This chain joins TRBV20-1 and TRBJ2-2, with TRBD1 matching 7 bases. The CDR3 is 15 residues long. CDR1 DFQATT and CDR2 SNEGSKA come from the germline V gene (reference sequence). V lost 6 bases and J lost 5; bases outside the gene matches: 12. The CDR3 nucleotides read TGCAGTGCCAGGACAGGTCTGAGAAGTACCGGGGAGCTGTTTTTT. Its protein product is CSARTGLRSTGELFF.

This clonotype was counted many times. The rearrangement joins TRBV28 to TRBJ2-7, with 10 bases that match TRBD2. V lost 2 bases, J lost 2 bases, and 6 bases stayed unmatched. CDR3 length: 16 residues. From germline, CDR1 is MDHEN and CDR2 SYDVKM. The CDR3 DNA reads TGTGCCAGCAGTTTAGGGGGGCTAGCGGGGGCCTACGAGCAGTACTTC. Its translation is CASSLGGLAGAYEQYF.

The J gene is TRBJ1-1, the V gene TRBV11-2, with D tentatively TRBD1 (6 bases). CDR1 is SGHAT and CDR2 is FQNNGV in the germline V gene. The CDR3 loop spans 16 amino acids. Trimming stripped 4 bases from V and 1 base from J, with 16 bases between. In nucleotides, the CDR3 is TGTGCCAGCAGCTCCATAGGGGGGTGGGGGAACACTGAAGCTTTCTTT. Translation gives CASSSIGGWGNTEAFF.

This clonotype was counted ten times or more. This chain uses TRBV20-1 with TRBJ1-5; 8 nucleotides align to TRBD1. The CDR3 consists of 15 residues. Germline CDR1 and CDR2: DFQATT and SNEGSKA (reference sequence). V lost 5 bases, J lost 2 bases, and 8 bases stayed unmatched. CDR3: CSAHTGGSGNQPQHF. The DNA of the CDR3 is TGCAGTGCTCATACAGGGGGTTCCGGCAATCAGCCCCAGCATTTT.

This chain connects TRBV10-3 to TRBJ2-5; D not resolved. The CDR3 has 15 residues. Germline CDR1 reads ENHRY; CDR2 reads SYGVKD. Trimming removed 7 bases at V and 2 bases at J, with 17 bases between. The CDR3: CAIKSGYIAQETQYF. CDR3 sequence (DNA): TGTGCCATCAAATCTGGGTACATAGCTCAAGAGACCCAGTACTTC.

Worth noting for this clonotype: A read error may explain this, as a much larger clone is one base away. This sequence joins TRBV12-3 or TRBV12-4 and TRBJ1-1, with a tentative D call TRBD1 (5 bases). This CDR3 has 14 residues. The CDR3 is CASSFKARGTEACF. In DNA form, the CDR3 reads TGTGCCAGCAGTTTTAAGGCCAGAGGGACTGAAGCTTGCTTT.

This clonotype was seen at least ten times. A much bigger clone sits one base away, suggesting this may be a read error. The rearrangement links TRBV12-3 or TRBV12-4 to TRBJ2-4; TRBD2 aligns across 13 bases. This CDR3 comprises 20 residues. CDR3: CASSPTLGLAGALTKNIKYF. CDR3 nucleotides: TGTGCCAGCAGCCCAACCCTAGGACTAGCGGGAGCCCTGACCAAAAACATTAAGTACTTC.

Ten or more counts support this clonotype. The chain recombines TRBV6-1 with TRBJ1-1; D is perhaps TRBD1 (6 bases). This CDR3 has 12 residues. Germline V CDR1 and CDR2: MNHNS, SASEGT. V gave up 7 bases and J gave up 11 bases, with 17 bases separating them. This CDR3 is CASIGQFREAFF. The CDR3 DNA reads as TGTGCCAGCATTGGACAGTTCCGGGAGGCTTTCTTT.

This clonotype has ten or more counts. V usage is TRBV5-5 and J usage is TRBJ2-5; 9 bases are a match to TRBD1. This CDR3 is 14 amino acids long. Per germline, CDR1 SGHKS and CDR2 YYEKEE (reference sequence). Trimming at V came to 2 bases and at J to 5 bases, leaving 4 bases not matched to a gene. Here the CDR3 DNA reads TGTGCCAGCAGCTTATACAGGGGGCGTGAGACCCAGTACTTC. Translation gives CASSLYRGRETQYF. The entire variable domain, with the rest obtained from reference TRBV5-5 and TRBJ2-5, is as follows: DAGVTQSPTHLIKTRGQQVTLRCSPISGHKSVSWYQQVLGQGPQFIFQYYEKEERGRGNFPDRFSARQFPNYSSELNVNALLLGDSALYLCASSLYRGRETQYFGPGTRLLVL.

This clonotype was picked up a small number of times. At one of its ends the junction is not consistent with the germline gene, which may arise from a read error. The chain employs TRBV6-5 and TRBJ2-7; D gene uncertain. Germline V gene lookup returns CDR1 MNHEY and CDR2 SVGAGI. The CDR3 runs to 14 residues. The CDR3: CACSYSRSSYEQYF. CDR3 DNA: TGTGCCTGCAGTTACTCGAGGAGCTCCTACGAGCAGTACTTC.

This clonotype was seen repeatedly, ten times or more. The V and J genes are TRBV27 and TRBJ1-1; D is unresolved. The CDR3 spans 13 residues. V gave up 0 bases and J gave up 4 bases, with 6 bases separating them. Germline CDR1 is MNHEY and CDR2 is SMNVEV (reference sequence). In DNA, the CDR3 is TGTGCCAGCAGTTTATCCAGCATCACTGAAGCTTTCTTT. Its translation: CASSLSSITEAFF.

This clonotype has only a few counts. The V gene is TRBV3-1, the J gene TRBJ2-7; weak D call: TRBD2 (6 bases). The CDR3 covers 14 residues. The germline V gene has CDR1 LGHDT and CDR2 YNNKEL (reference sequence). V was trimmed by 6 bases and J by 2 bases, leaving 14 bases between them. The CDR3 DNA follows: TGTGCCAGCAGACCGGGACTGGCAACCTACGAGCAGTACTTC. It yields the protein CASRPGLATYEQYF.

This clonotype was observed many times. The chain is built from TRBV2 and TRBJ1-3, with D possibly TRBD1 on 6 matching bases. V lost 2 bases, J lost 3 bases, and 14 bases lay in between. From germline, CDR1 is SNHLY and CDR2 FYNNEI. CDR3 size: 16 residues. The CDR3 coding sequence is TGTGCCAGCAGTGAACCAGGGGAGGGGATTGGAAACACCATATATTTT. Translated: CASSEPGEGIGNTIYF.

This clonotype was recorded many times. The chain links TRBV19 to TRBJ1-1, with no clear D. Germline CDR1 reads LNHDA; CDR2 reads SQIVND (reference sequence). The CDR3 totals 11 residues. Trimming stripped 11 bases from V and 8 bases from J, with 15 bases between. In DNA form, the CDR3 reads TGTGCCCGCCCCGAGACGTCCGAAGCTTTCTTT. Its protein product is CARPETSEAFF.

Ten or more counts support this clonotype. V and J are TRBV6-5 and TRBJ1-1; D is unresolved. The ends were cut back, 4 bases at V and 2 bases at J, with 11 bases in the middle. CDR3 length equals 14 residues. CDR1 is MNHEY and CDR2 is SVGAGI in the germline V gene. The CDR3 DNA reads TGTGCCAGCAGTTCCTTACAGAGTAACACTGAAGCTTTCTTT. It is translated as CASSSLQSNTEAFF.

V and J are TRBV6-5 and TRBJ2-2, with 8 bases that match TRBD1. CDR1 and CDR2 from the germline V gene are MNHEY and SVGAGI. With V trimmed by 2 bases and J by 7 bases, 3 bases remained unmatched. The CDR3 totals 14 residues. CDR3 sequence reads: CASSYQGAIGELFF. The CDR3 DNA reads as TGTGCCAGCAGTTACCAGGGGGCGATCGGGGAGCTGTTTTTT.

This clonotype occurred many times. V and J are TRBV19 and TRBJ1-5, with TRBD1 as a possible D gene (5 bases). Between the trimmed V and J ends, which lost 3 bases and 5 bases, there was a span of 8 bases. The CDR3 runs to 13 residues. Per germline, CDR1 LNHDA and CDR2 SQIVND (reference sequence). This CDR3 is CASSMARDQPQHF. CDR3 DNA: TGTGCCAGTAGTATGGCCAGGGATCAGCCCCAGCATTTT.

This clonotype was recorded many times. The chain links TRBV12-3 or TRBV12-4 to TRBJ2-7; 7 nucleotides agree with TRBD1. The CDR3 contains 15 residues. V was pared by 5 bases and J by 2 bases, with 9 bases of the junction left unmatched. CDR3 sequence: CASSRDSGRPYEQYF. CDR3 nucleotide sequence: TGTGCCAGCAGTCGGGACAGCGGAAGGCCCTACGAGCAGTACTTC.

This clonotype was picked up many times. This sequence may be a read error, since a much larger clone differs from it by one base. The V gene is TRBV6-1, the J gene TRBJ2-7; a possible D gene is TRBD2 (6 bases). The V end lost 7 bases, the J end lost 6 bases, and 13 bases lay between the germline ends. Germline-derived CDR1 and CDR2 are MNHNS and SASEGT. This CDR3 comprises 12 residues. In nucleotides, the CDR3 is TGTGCCAGCACGGGGGACTCCCCCGAGCAGTACTTC. Encoded protein: CASTGDSPEQYF.

V and J are TRBV12-3 or TRBV12-4 and TRBJ2-7, with a weak D call TRBD1 (6 bases). The V end lost 3 bases, the J end lost 1 base, and 13 bases lay between the germline ends. CDR3 length equals 15 residues. CDR3 nucleotides: TGTGCCAGCAGTTTGCGGGCAGGGGCTTCCTACGAGCAGTACTTC. Protein product: CASSLRAGASYEQYF.

With respect to this clonotype: A much more abundant neighbour one base away suggests this may be a read error. The chain has TRBV7-6 and TRBJ2-7, with 8 bases that match TRBD1. Germline-derived CDR1 and CDR2 are SGHVS and FNYEAQ. This CDR3 is 14 amino acids long. The CDR3 spells CVSSPGTGLYEQYF. The CDR3 DNA reads TGTGTCAGCAGCCCCGGGACAGGCCTCTACGAGCAGTACTTC.